These 9 T cell receptor beta chains share one sample of origin, sequenced in a study of Graves' ophthalmopathy and Graves' hyperthyroidism (dated by TCRdb to the late 2010s). TCRdb names Illumina HiSeq 2000 as the instrument used. For repertoire sequencing, the TCR beta CDR3 regions were amplified from RNA transcripts. The first round was an RT-PCR using HTBI primers with the Qiagen OneStep RT-PCR kit, and this first round was followed by a second-round multiplex PCR, then size selection and purification. TCRdb took the public reads, trimmed them with fastp at Q25, ran MiXCR for clone calling and kept in-frame beta chains. Rows are combined by CDR3 protein, so each entry shows the most common genes and DNA. The sample table holds about 740,000 distinct CDR3 sequences, of which 40% were seen once. The ten largest account for approximately 46% of the sample. Source material: peripheral blood. The receptors stem from an adult man with Graves' ophthalmopathy.

The sample holds one count of this clonotype. The chain's CDR3 is CASSQIVLYEQYF. CDR3 coding DNA: TGTGCCAGCAGCCAAATCGTCCTCTACGAGCAGTACTTC. V and J are TRBV14 and TRBJ2-7, with no clear D. Trimming removed 2 bases at V and 3 bases at J, with 8 bases between. Germline V gene lookup returns CDR1 SGHDN and CDR2 FVKESK. This CDR3 has 13 residues.

This chain links TRBV25-1 with TRBJ2-5, with 8 nucleotides matching TRBD2. The CDR3 covers 15 residues. The V segment lost 6 bases and the J segment 1 base; nucleotides outside the gene matches: 7. Germline V lookup: CDR1 MGHDK, CDR2 SYGVNS. The CDR3 bases are TGTGCCAGCAGCCGACTAGCGACGGGCCAAGAGACCCAGTACTTC. Encoded protein: CASSRLATGQETQYF.

This clonotype was picked up a small number of times. This sequence joins TRBV2 and TRBJ2-3; D is unclear. Germline CDR1 is SNHLY and CDR2 is FYNNEI. V gave up 7 bases and J gave up 2 bases, with 13 bases separating them. The CDR3 is made up of 14 amino acids. CDR3 residues: CASIGLVNTDTQYF. DNA for the CDR3: TGTGCCAGCATTGGATTGGTTAACACAGATACGCAGTATTTT.

This clonotype was detected ten times or more. This chain links TRBV29-1 with TRBJ2-7, with 8 nucleotides matching TRBD1. CDR3 length: 12 residues. Germline V gene sequence: CDR1 SQVTM, CDR2 ANQGSEA. With 8 bases clipped from V and 0 bases from J, the junction kept 3 bases outside the gene matches. CDR3 region: CSIGQGSYEQYF. Written as DNA, the CDR3 is TGCAGCATCGGACAGGGCTCCTACGAGCAGTACTTC.

This clonotype occurred many times. This chain joins TRBV7-8 and TRBJ1-6; D gene uncertain. Germline CDR1 and CDR2: SGHVS and FQNEAQ. Trimming shortened V by 3 bases and J by 8 bases, and 5 bases separated the two germline ends. The CDR3 totals 12 residues. DNA for the CDR3: TGTGCCAGCAGCTTCCCCTATTCACCCCTCCACTTT. It codes for CASSFPYSPLHF.

This clonotype was counted only a few times. The rearrangement links TRBV7-9 to TRBJ2-2; 9 bases align to TRBD1. This CDR3 region has 17 residues. J gave up 2 bases and V 4 bases, and 8 bases lay outside the gene matches. The germline gives CDR1 SEHNR, CDR2 FQNEAQ (reference sequence). The CDR3 DNA is TGTGCCAGCAGCTACAGGACAGGGGTCCTTAACACCGGGGAGCTGTTTTTT. As protein: CASSYRTGVLNTGELFF. Full variable domain (outside the CDR3, taken from reference TRBV7-9 and TRBJ2-2): DTGVSQNPRHKITKRGQNVTFRCDPISEHNRLYWYRQTLGQGPEFLTYFQNEAQLEKSRLLSDRFSAERPKGSFSTLEIQRTEQGDSAMYLCASSYRTGVLNTGELFFGEGSRLTVL.

V and J are TRBV7-9 and TRBJ2-5, with D perhaps matching TRBD2 (6 bases). CDR3 length: 16 residues. CDR1 is SEHNR and CDR2 is FQNEAQ in the germline V gene (reference sequence). Trimming removed 2 bases from V and 2 bases from J, with 15 bases in between. The CDR3 loop reads CASSLIAGSGQETQYF. In nucleotides, the CDR3 is TGTGCCAGCAGCTTAATAGCCGGGAGTGGGCAAGAGACCCAGTACTTC.

The sample holds a few counts of this clonotype. The rearrangement links TRBV10-3 to TRBJ2-2; the D gene is possibly TRBD2 (6 bases). The germline CDR1 and CDR2 sequences are ENHRY and SYGVKD. V lost 0 bases and J lost 7, with 12 bases in between. The CDR3 loop spans 15 amino acids. CDR3: CAISESPREFGELFF. The CDR3 DNA sequence: TGTGCCATCAGTGAGTCGCCCCGGGAGTTCGGGGAGCTGTTTTTT.

This clonotype was observed at least ten times. DNA for the CDR3: TGTGCCATCAGTGAGTCTCGGCAAGCCCAAGAGACCCAGTACTTC. This gives the protein CAISESRQAQETQYF. The chain uses TRBV10-3 and TRBJ2-5; no definite D call. Trimming took off 0 bases at V and 1 base at J, with 9 bases between the two ends. The CDR3 covers 15 residues. Germline-derived CDR1 and CDR2 are ENHRY and SYGVKD.